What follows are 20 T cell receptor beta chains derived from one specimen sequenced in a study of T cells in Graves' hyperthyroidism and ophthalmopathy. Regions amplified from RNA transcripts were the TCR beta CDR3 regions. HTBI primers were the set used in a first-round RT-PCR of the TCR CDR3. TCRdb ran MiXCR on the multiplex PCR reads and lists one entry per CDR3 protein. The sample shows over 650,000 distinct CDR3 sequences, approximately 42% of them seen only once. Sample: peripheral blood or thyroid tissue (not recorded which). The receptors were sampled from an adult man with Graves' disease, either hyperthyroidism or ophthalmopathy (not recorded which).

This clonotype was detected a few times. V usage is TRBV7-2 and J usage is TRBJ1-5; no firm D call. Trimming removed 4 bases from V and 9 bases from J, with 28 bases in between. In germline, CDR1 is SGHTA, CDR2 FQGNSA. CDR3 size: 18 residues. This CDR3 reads CASSSNPSITEETGPQHF. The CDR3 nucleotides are TGTGCCAGCAGCTCCAATCCATCCATCACTGAGGAAACGGGGCCCCAGCATTTT.

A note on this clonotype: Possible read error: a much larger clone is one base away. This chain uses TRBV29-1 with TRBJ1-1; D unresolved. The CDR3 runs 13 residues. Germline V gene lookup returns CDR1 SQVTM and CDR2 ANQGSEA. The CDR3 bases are TGCAGCGTTGGTTTGGTTTCGAACACTGAAGCTTCCTTT. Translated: CSVGLVSNTEASF.

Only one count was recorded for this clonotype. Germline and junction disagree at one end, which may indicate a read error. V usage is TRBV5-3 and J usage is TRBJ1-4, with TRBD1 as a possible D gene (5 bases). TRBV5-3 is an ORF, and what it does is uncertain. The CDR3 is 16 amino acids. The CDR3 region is CASSLPAATGGEKLFF. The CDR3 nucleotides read TGCGCCAGCAGCCTCCCCGCGGCGACGGGGGGTGAAAAACTGTTTTTT.

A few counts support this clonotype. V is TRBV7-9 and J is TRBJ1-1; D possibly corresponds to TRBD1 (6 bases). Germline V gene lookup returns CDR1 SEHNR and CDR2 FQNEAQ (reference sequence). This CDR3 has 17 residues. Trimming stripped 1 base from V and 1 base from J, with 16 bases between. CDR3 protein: CASSLVLKGHRNTEAFF. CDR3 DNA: TGTGCCAGCAGCTTAGTACTAAAGGGACACCGGAACACTGAAGCTTTCTTT.

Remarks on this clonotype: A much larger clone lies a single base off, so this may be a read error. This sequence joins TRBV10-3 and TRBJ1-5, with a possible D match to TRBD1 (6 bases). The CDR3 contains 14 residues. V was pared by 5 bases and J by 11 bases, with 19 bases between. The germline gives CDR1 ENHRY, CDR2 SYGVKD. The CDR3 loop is CAISRDTGPSAQHF. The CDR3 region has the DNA TGTGCCATCAGTCGGGACACCGGTCCTTCAGCCCAGCATTTT.

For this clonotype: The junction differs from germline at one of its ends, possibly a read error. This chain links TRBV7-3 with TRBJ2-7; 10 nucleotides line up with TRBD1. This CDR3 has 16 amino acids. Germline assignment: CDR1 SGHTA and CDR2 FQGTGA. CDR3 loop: CASSLTGTGESYEQYF. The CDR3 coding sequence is TGTGCCAGCAGCCTAACCGGGACAGGGGAATCGTACGAGCAGTACTTC.

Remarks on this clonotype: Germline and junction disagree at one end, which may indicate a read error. CDR3 DNA: TGTGCCACCAGTGCCGGGACAGTACACGAGCAGTACTTC. As protein: CATSAGTVHEQYF. V and J are TRBV2 and TRBJ2-7; TRBD1 aligns across 7 bases. The CDR3 spans 13 residues. Germline CDR1 reads SNHLY; CDR2 reads FYNNEI.

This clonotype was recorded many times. The CDR3 nucleotides are TGTGCCATCAGTGAAGGAATTAGCAATCAGCCCCAGCATTTT. Protein sequence: CAISEGISNQPQHF. The chain combines TRBV10-3 with TRBJ1-5, with D uncertain. CDR1 ENHRY and CDR2 SYGVKD come from the germline V gene. The CDR3 contains 14 residues. Trimming stripped 3 bases from V and 0 bases from J, with 6 bases between.

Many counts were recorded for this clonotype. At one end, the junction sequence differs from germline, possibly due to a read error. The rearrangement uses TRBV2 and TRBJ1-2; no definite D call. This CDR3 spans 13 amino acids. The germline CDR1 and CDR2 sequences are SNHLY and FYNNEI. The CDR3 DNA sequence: TGCGCCAGCAGTGATCGAGGGAACTATGGCTACACCTTC. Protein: CASSDRGNYGYTF.

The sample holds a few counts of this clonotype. The CDR3 here is CASWTGNSNQPQHF. The DNA for the CDR3 is TGTGCCAGTTGGACAGGGAATAGCAATCAGCCCCAGCATTTT. The V call is TRBV19, the J call TRBJ1-5, with TRBD1 matching 8 bases. This CDR3 is built from 14 residues. J gave up 0 bases and V 8 bases, and 3 bases lay outside the gene matches. Germline V gene lookup returns CDR1 LNHDA and CDR2 SQIVND (reference sequence). Filled out from reference TRBV19 and TRBJ1-5, the complete variable domain reads DGGITQSPKYLFRKEGQNVTLSCEQNLNHDAMYWYRQDPGQGLRLIYYSQIVNDFQKGDIAEGYSVSREKKESFPLTVTSAQKNPTAFYLCASWTGNSNQPQHFGDGTRLSIL.

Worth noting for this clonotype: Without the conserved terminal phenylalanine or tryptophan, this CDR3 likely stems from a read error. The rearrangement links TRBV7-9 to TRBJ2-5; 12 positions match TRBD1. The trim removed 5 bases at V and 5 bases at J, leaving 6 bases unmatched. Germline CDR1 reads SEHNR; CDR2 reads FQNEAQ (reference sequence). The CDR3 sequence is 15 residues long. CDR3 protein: CASSVRDRGPETQYL. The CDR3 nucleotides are TGTGCCAGCAGCGTCCGGGACAGGGGGCCGGAGACCCAGTACCTC.

The CDR3: CASRENTGGNQPQHF. The CDR3 nucleotides are TGTGCCAGCAGGGAAAATACAGGGGGCAATCAGCCCCAGCATTTT. V gene TRBV6-6 combines with J gene TRBJ1-5, with TRBD1 matching 7 bases. The CDR3 runs 15 residues. J lost 2 bases, V lost 6 bases, and 7 bases had no gene match. Germline V gives CDR1 MNHNY, CDR2 SVGAGI (reference sequence).

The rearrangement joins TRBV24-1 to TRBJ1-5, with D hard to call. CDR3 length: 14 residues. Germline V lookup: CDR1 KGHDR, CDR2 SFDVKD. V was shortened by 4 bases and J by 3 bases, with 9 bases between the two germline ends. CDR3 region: CATSDPAANQPQHF. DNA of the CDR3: TGTGCCACCAGTGACCCGGCAGCCAATCAGCCCCAGCATTTT.

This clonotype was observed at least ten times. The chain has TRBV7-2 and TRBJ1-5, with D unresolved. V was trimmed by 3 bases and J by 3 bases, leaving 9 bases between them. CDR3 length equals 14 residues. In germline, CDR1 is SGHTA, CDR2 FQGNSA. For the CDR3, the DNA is TGTGCCAGCAGCTTGACGGCGATCAATCAGCCCCAGCATTTT. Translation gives CASSLTAINQPQHF. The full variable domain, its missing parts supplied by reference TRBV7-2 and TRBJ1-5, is GAGVSQSPSNKVTEKGKDVELRCDPISGHTALYWYRQSLGQGLEFLIYFQGNSAPDKSGLPSDRFSAERTGGSVSTLTIQRTQQEDSAVYLCASSLTAINQPQHFGDGTRLSIL.

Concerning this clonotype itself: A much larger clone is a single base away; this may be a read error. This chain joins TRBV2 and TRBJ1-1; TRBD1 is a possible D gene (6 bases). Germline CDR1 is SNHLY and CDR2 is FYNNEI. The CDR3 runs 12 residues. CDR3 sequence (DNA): TGTGCCATCAGTTTCGGCCAGGGGATCGCTTTCTTT. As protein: CAISFGQGIAFF.

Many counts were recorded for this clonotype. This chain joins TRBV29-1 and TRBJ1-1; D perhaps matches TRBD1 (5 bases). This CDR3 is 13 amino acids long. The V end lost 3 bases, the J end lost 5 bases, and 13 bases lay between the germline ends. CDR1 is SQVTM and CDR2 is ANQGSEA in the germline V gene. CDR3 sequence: CSVDPGGSTEAFF. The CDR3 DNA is TGCAGCGTTGACCCGGGGGGTAGTACTGAAGCTTTCTTT. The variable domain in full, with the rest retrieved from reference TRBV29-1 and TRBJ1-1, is SAVISQKPSRDICQRGTSLTIQCQVDSQVTMMFWYRQQPGQSLTLIATANQGSEATYESGFVIDKFPISRPNLTFSTLTVSNMSPEDSSIYLCSVDPGGSTEAFFGQGTRLTVV.

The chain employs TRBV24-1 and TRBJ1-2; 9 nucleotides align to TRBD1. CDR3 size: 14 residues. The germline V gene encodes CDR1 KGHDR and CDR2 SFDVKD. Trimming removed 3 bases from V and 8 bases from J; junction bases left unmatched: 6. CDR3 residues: CATSDPTGGEGYTF. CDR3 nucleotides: TGTGCCACCAGTGATCCAACAGGGGGCGAAGGCTACACCTTC.

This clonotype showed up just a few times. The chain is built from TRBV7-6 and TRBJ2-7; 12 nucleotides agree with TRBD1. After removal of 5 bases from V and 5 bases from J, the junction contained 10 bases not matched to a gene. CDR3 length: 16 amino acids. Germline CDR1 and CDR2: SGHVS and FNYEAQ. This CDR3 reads CASSREWDRGPNEQYF. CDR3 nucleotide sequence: TGTGCCAGCAGCCGAGAGTGGGACAGGGGGCCCAACGAGCAGTACTTC.

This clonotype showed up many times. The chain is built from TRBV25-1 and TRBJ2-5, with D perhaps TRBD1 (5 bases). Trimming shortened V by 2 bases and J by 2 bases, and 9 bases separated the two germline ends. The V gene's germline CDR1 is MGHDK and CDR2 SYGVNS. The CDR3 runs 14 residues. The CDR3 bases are TGTGCCAGCAGTGAACAGGGTCCTCAAGAGACCCAGTACTTC. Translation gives CASSEQGPQETQYF.

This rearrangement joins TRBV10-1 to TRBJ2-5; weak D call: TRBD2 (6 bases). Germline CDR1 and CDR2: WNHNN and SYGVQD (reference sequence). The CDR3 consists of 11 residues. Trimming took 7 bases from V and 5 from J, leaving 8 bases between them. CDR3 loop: CASTAGETQYF. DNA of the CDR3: TGCGCCAGCACTGCGGGGGAGACCCAGTACTTC.